The clone carrying this TCR beta chain was seen only once. As handled by the study authors: Amplification of reference gene primers was used by the study to estimate nucleated cell counts. Generated by immunoSEQ multiplex PCR, the TCRdb table keeps only in-frame clones and is missing some. V, J and clone size are taken as reported in that table, and D and trimming were inferred from the DNA itself. The table lists about 480,000 clones, roughly nine tenths of them singletons, with about 8.2% in the top ten. The sample belongs to a study of blood T cell repertoires in COVID-19. Study information: Samples taken during acute and convalescent COVID-19 were collected in the United States, Italy and Spain. In each case, the material was cDNA or gDNA derived from T cells, B-cell-depleted T cells, or PBMCs.

The germline V gene encodes CDR1 MNHNY and CDR2 SVGAGI (reference sequence). With 0 bases clipped from V and 8 bases from J, the junction kept 9 bases outside the gene matches. This CDR3 is 16 amino acids long. Seattle-derived patients entered the study during active infection and were followed longitudinally. This sequence joins TRBV6-6 and TRBJ1-2; 10 bases line up with TRBD1. The receptor's source is a woman in her forties or fifties with COVID-19, enrolled during active disease. Sequences were obtained from peripheral blood. The chain's CDR3 is CASSYSKGDRGGGYTF. The DNA for the CDR3 is TGTGCCAGCAGTTACTCGAAGGGGGACAGGGGAGGAGGCTACACCTTC.